The rows below give T cell receptor beta chains drawn from one sample of a study of blood T cell repertoires in COVID-19. Data came from immunoSEQ multiplex PCR; TCRdb stores just in-frame clones and leaves some out. The sample holds about 180,000 clones, less than 90% seen once. The source material was peripheral blood. The receptors were gathered from a woman aged 70-85 years with COVID-19, enrolled during active disease. CDR3s include the opening cysteine and the closing phenylalanine or tryptophan. D genes are given only for firm matches. Size values are once, few and many counts, or a class for expanded clones, and some rows have none.

D: NA; size: once; V: TRBV5-4; J: TRBJ1-2; DNA: TGTGCCAGCAGCCCCGGGACACGCTATGGCTACACCTTC; CDR3: CASSPGTRYGYTF
D: NA; size: NA; V: TRBV11-2; J: TRBJ2-5; DNA: TGTGCCAGCAGCACCCAGGGTAAAAGGGAAGAGACCCAGTACTTC; CDR3: CASSTQGKREETQYF
D: TRBD2; size: NA; V: TRBV11-2; J: TRBJ2-1; DNA: TGTGCCAGCAGCGCACCCCTAAGCCCGGGAGGTTATGAGCAGTTCTTC; CDR3: CASSAPLSPGGYEQFF
D: NA; size: NA; V: TRBV11-3; J: TRBJ2-2; DNA: TGTGCCAGCAGTAAAGAAGCGGATTCGGGCTCCGGGGAGCTGTTTTTT; CDR3: CASSKEADSGSGELFF
D: NA; size: NA; V: TRBV9; J: TRBJ1-6; DNA: TGTGCCAGCAGCTCCACGGACCAGGGTCCTTCACCCCTCCACTTT; CDR3: CASSSTDQGPSPLHF
D: NA; size: few; V: TRBV5-1; J: TRBJ2-7; DNA: TGCGCCAGCAGCTTGGCCGGGACTGCTGCCTACGAGCAGTACTTC; CDR3: CASSLAGTAAYEQYF
D: NA; size: NA; V: TRBV21-1; J: TRBJ2-7; DNA: TGTGCCAGCAGACCTCAAGGACTAGGACAATACGAGCAGTACTTC; CDR3: CASRPQGLGQYEQYF
D: TRBD2; size: NA; V: TRBV7-3; J: TRBJ2-3; DNA: TGTGCCAGCAGCCCCCGGGGGCTAGCGGGAGCAGATACGCAGTATTTT; CDR3: CASSPRGLAGADTQYF
D: NA; size: NA; V: TRBV10-3; J: TRBJ1-5; DNA: TGTGCCATCAGTGAGTCGGGGGCAAATCAGCCCCAGCATTTT; CDR3: CAISESGANQPQHF
D: TRBD1; size: NA; V: TRBV7-9; J: TRBJ1-4; DNA: TGTGCCAGCAGCACCCAATCCCAGGGGGCAGGGGGATCTGAAAAACTGTTTTTT; CDR3: CASSTQSQGAGGSEKLFF
D: NA; size: NA; V: TRBV9; J: TRBJ1-5; DNA: TGTGCCAGCAGCTTCGACGGGAATAGCAATCAGCCCCAGCATTTT; CDR3: CASSFDGNSNQPQHF